The T cell receptor (beta chain) described here comes from a study of stem cell transplantation in POMP-related autoinflammatory disease. Study-level background: Hypothesis: faulty thymoproteasomes impair CD8+ T-cell selection, skewing TRB repertoires. CD8+ T cells were low and CD4+ cells naive-skewed before transplant.

On this clone itself: The target antigen is unknown.

CDR1 is GTSNPN and CDR2 is SVGIG in the germline V gene (reference sequence). Trimming removed 5 bases from V and 7 bases from J; junction bases left unmatched: 6. CDR3 length: 14 amino acids. Profiled with immunoSEQ multiplex PCR; TCRdb holds only in-frame clones, not every one. The repertoire holds over 9,500 clones, with around 84% as singletons. Regarding the study as a whole: In PRAID patients, the number of distinct TRB V-J gene pairings was restricted. In patients with PRAID, every analyzed T-cell subset tended to show lower diversity and higher clonality.

The material was CD8+ T cells from PBMCs, obtained before stem cell transplantation. The receptor's source is a human donor with POMP-related autoinflammation and immune dysregulation (PRAID). This chain uses TRBV30 with TRBJ1-4; 11 positions agree with TRBD1. The CDR3 spells CAWAFGTGGEKLFF. The CDR3 bases are TGTGCCTGGGCCTTCGGGACAGGGGGTGAAAAACTGTTTTTT. Full variable domain (outside the CDR3, taken from reference TRBV30 and TRBJ1-4): SQTIHQWPATLVQPVGSPLSLECTVEGTSNPNLYWYRQAAGRGLQLLFYSVGIGQISSEVPQNLSASRPQDRQFILSSKKLLLSDSGFYLCAWAFGTGGEKLFFGSGTQLSVL.